Described below is a single T cell receptor beta chain sequence and its context. The antigen it recognizes is unknown. The source of the sample is a study of T cells expressing NK-cell markers (dated by TCRdb to 2020 to 2021). At the level of the whole study: TCR beta-chain repertoires were profiled in sorted CD3+CD56+NKG2C+, CD3+CD56+NKG2C- and CD3+CD56-NKG2C+ T-cell subsets from several donors. Of the eight sequenced donors, seven were found to be HCMV-seropositive and one was found to be HCMV-seronegative. The study sequenced eight donors, all healthy volunteers chosen at random: three men and five women. Libraries were sequenced as 2 x 150 bp reads on Illumina HiSeq 2000/2500, MiSeq or NextSeq. Study-level results and caveats: In six donors, the dominant CD3+CD56+NKG2C+ clonotypes were found to rank among the top 10 CD8+ clonotypes and to make up 1.0-7.0% of CD8+ T cells. Those dominant clonotypes were again the most abundant among CD3+CD56-NKG2C+ cells in several donors, at 28.3-60.1%. Whether the expanded NKG2C-expressing T cell clones were specific for HCMV antigens remained unclear.

HCMV-specific IgG was detected in serum with a commercial ELISA kit to determine HCMV serostatus. Peripheral blood mononuclear cells were isolated from blood by Ficoll density gradient centrifugation. Sequencing relied on an Illumina HiSeq 2000. TCR beta cDNA libraries were made by 5'RACE template switching that added a universal primer site and unique molecular identifiers. cDNA synthesis was primed from the TCR beta constant segment and was followed by two successive PCR amplification steps. The authors' pipeline ran thus. MIGEC was used to demultiplex reads and group reads by UMI, and MiTCR was used to assemble and quantify clonotypes. Only TCR cDNA sequences supported by at least two reads were kept to exclude erroneous sequences. The tcR package was used for downstream repertoire analysis, and clonotypes were matched across fractions by CDR3 nucleotide sequence plus V segment. Antigen specificity was annotated against VDJdb with VDJmatch, allowing one amino acid substitution in CDR3. With the reads reprocessed by TCRdb, a single entry stands for each CDR3 protein sequence and no DNA is reported. TCRdb, not the original authors, processed these V and J calls. The table of this sample itemizes hundreds of thousands of distinct CDR3 sequences. The ten largest clonotypes hold more than 3.5% of the sample.

Measured from the cysteine to the phenylalanine, the CDR3 is 16 residues long. The protein alone is recorded here. CDR1 and CDR2 were assigned from the germline V gene as SGHTA and FQGNSA. The receptor was isolated from a woman between 18 and 75 years old in good health. The specimen sequenced was blood T cells: a sorted CD56 or NKG2C T cell subset, CD4+ or CD8+ T cells, or bulk PBMC T cells (not recorded which). This receptor chain uses TRBV7-2 and TRBJ2-1; the TCRdb D gene call, TRBD2, has no DNA to confirm it. The CDR3 sequence is CASSTRSGRVYNEQFF.